The T cell receptor beta chain described here comes from a study of blood T cell repertoires in COVID-19. Study background: Material from acute and convalescent COVID-19 was sourced from the United States, Italy and Spain. The cDNA or gDNA used as material had been derived from T cells, B-cell-depleted T cells, or PBMCs.

Under the authors' procedure: The authors estimated nucleated cell counts from reference gene primer amplification. The repertoire was sequenced with immunoSEQ multiplex PCR; TCRdb's copy has only in-frame clones and lacks some. The DNA was the basis for D and trimming; V, J and clone size are from that table. The sample shows approximately 300,000 clones, over 80% of them seen only once. The V gene end was trimmed by 1 base and the J gene end by 1 base; junction bases not matched to a gene: 2. Germline V lookup: CDR1 SNHLY, CDR2 FYNNEI. CDR3 length: 15 residues. Comment on this clone: Within the sample, other DNA sequences also encode this same CDR3.

Input material: peripheral blood. The clonotype originates from a woman aged 45-59 years with active or convalescent COVID-19. The chain has TRBV2 and TRBJ2-3; 7 nucleotides agree with TRBD2. The CDR3: CASSEGLAGTDTQYF. The CDR3 bases are TGTGCCAGCAGTGAAGGGCTAGCGGGCACAGATACGCAGTATTTT.